A single sample gave rise to the 24 T cell receptor beta chains below, sequenced in a study of OX40 agonist ivuxolimab in advanced cancers. Method: immunoSEQ multiplex PCR; TCRdb's copy keeps in-frame clones and lacks some. The repertoire holds approximately 60,000 clones, roughly four fifths seen once, with approximately 1% in the top ten. Sequencing was performed on CD4+ or CD8+ T cells sorted from blood, taken in a trial of the OX40 agonist ivuxolimab. The origin of the receptors is an adult with an advanced solid tumor such as melanoma, head and neck, liver or kidney cancer.

This clone was seen just once. Written as DNA, the CDR3 is TGTGCCAGCTCACCGGGGGGGAGCGCGCAGTACTTC. Amino acids: CASSPGGSAQYF. The chain couples TRBV18 to TRBJ2-7, with 7 bases that match TRBD2. CDR3 size: 12 residues. J was trimmed by 9 bases and V by 3 bases; bases with no gene match: 5. The germline V gene encodes CDR1 KGHSH and CDR2 LQKENI. The complete variable domain, with remaining parts taken from reference TRBV18 and TRBJ2-7, reads NAGVMQNPRHLVRRRGQEARLRCSPMKGHSHVYWYRQLPEEGLKFMVYLQKENIIDESGMPKERFSAEFPKEGPSILRIQQVVRGDSAAYFCASSPGGSAQYFGPGTRLTVT.

The chain carries TRBV4-2 and TRBJ1-2; 10 positions agree with TRBD1. The CDR3 runs 16 residues. Per the germline V gene, CDR1 is LGHNA and CDR2 is YNFKEQ. Trimming cost V 3 bases and J 5 bases; bases outside gene matches: 9. CDR3 region: CASSQAGTGAFYGYTF. The CDR3 nucleotides are TGTGCCAGCAGCCAGGCTGGGACAGGGGCGTTTTATGGCTACACCTTC.

This chain joins TRBV5-1 and TRBJ2-3; TRBD2 matches at 11 bases. Germline CDR1 is SGHRS and CDR2 is YFSETQ. This CDR3 has 18 residues. Trimming at V came to 2 bases and at J to 0 bases, leaving 8 bases not matched to a gene. The CDR3 sequence: CASSLWTSGPTSTDTQYF. CDR3 bases: TGCGCCAGCAGCTTATGGACTAGCGGGCCCACTAGCACAGATACGCAGTATTTT.

The V and J genes are TRBV29-1 and TRBJ2-7; no reliable D call. Germline V lookup: CDR1 SQVTM, CDR2 ANQGSEA. Trimming cost V 7 bases and J 7 bases, with 17 bases left between them. The CDR3 has 12 amino acids. The CDR3: CSAGRSAGEQYF. The DNA of the CDR3 is TGCAGCGCCGGTCGCAGCGCCGGGGAGCAGTACTTC.

The chain carries TRBV18 and TRBJ1-2; D uncertain. Trimming took 1 base from V and 4 from J, leaving 7 bases between them. There are 13 residues in the CDR3. CDR1 KGHSH and CDR2 LQKENI come from the germline V gene. The CDR3 DNA reads TGTGCCAGCTCACCACAGGAGGCCTATGGCTACACCTTC. It specifies CASSPQEAYGYTF.

This chain joins TRBV15 and TRBJ1-3, with D maybe TRBD1 (6 bases). V was trimmed by 0 bases and J by 0 bases, leaving 9 bases between them. Germline assignment: CDR1 LNHNV and CDR2 YYDKDF (reference sequence). The CDR3 runs 16 residues. The CDR3 region has the DNA TGTGCCACCAGCAGAGATGGGGGCAGCTCTGGAAACACCATATATTTT. As protein: CATSRDGGSSGNTIYF.

The rearrangement joins TRBV18 to TRBJ1-2; TRBD1 agrees at 9 bases. Germline CDR1 reads KGHSH; CDR2 reads LQKENI. The V gene end was trimmed by 3 bases and the J gene end by 3 bases; junction bases not matched to a gene: 5. The CDR3 loop spans 15 amino acids. CDR3 region: CASSPAQGADYGYTF. CDR3 nucleotides: TGTGCCAGCTCACCTGCACAGGGGGCGGACTATGGCTACACCTTC. The full variable domain, in which reference TRBV18 and TRBJ1-2 provide the parts outside the CDR3, is NAGVMQNPRHLVRRRGQEARLRCSPMKGHSHVYWYRQLPEEGLKFMVYLQKENIIDESGMPKERFSAEFPKEGPSILRIQQVVRGDSAAYFCASSPAQGADYGYTFGSGTRLTVV.

The chain links TRBV2 to TRBJ1-2; D gene ambiguous. V was cut by 7 bases and J by 4 bases, with 16 bases left in between. This CDR3 contains 14 residues. Germline lookup yields CDR1 SNHLY and CDR2 FYNNEI. This chain's CDR3 is CASTPGPSSYGYTF. CDR3 sequence (DNA): TGTGCCAGCACCCCGGGCCCAAGCTCCTATGGCTACACCTTC.

The chain recombines TRBV11-2 with TRBJ2-3; the match to TRBD2 covers 13 bases. The ends lost 5 bases at V and 10 bases at J; junction bases unmatched: 12. The CDR3 sequence is 16 residues long. Germline V CDR1 and CDR2: SGHAT, FQNNGV. CDR3 sequence reads: CASSPELAGGQAAQYF. CDR3 sequence (DNA): TGTGCCAGCAGCCCCGAACTAGCGGGGGGGCAAGCGGCGCAGTATTTT.

The rearrangement links TRBV5-1 to TRBJ1-1; TRBD1 might be the D (5 bases). The length of the CDR3 is 15 residues. The ends were cut back, 4 bases at V and 1 base at J, with 14 bases in the middle. From germline, CDR1 is SGHRS and CDR2 YFSETQ. The CDR3 bases are TGCGCCAGCAGCCCTACACCGGGGCAGAACACTGAAGCTTTCTTT. This encodes CASSPTPGQNTEAFF. The whole variable domain, remainder taken from reference TRBV5-1 and TRBJ1-1, is KAGVTQTPRYLIKTRGQQVTLSCSPISGHRSVSWYQQTPGQGLQFLFEYFSETQRNKGNFPGRFSGRQFSNSRSEMNVSTLELGDSALYLCASSPTPGQNTEAFFGQGTRLTVV.

The chain joins TRBV18 to TRBJ2-1; 10 bases agree with TRBD1. The CDR3 consists of 15 residues. CDR1 is KGHSH and CDR2 is LQKENI in the germline V gene. Losses at the gene ends were 0 bases for V and 7 bases for J; bases not matched to a gene: 3. The CDR3 is CASSPPRQGANEQFF. CDR3 in DNA: TGTGCCAGCTCACCACCCCGACAGGGGGCAAATGAGCAGTTCTTC.

This clone was seen only once. An end of the junction differs from the germline gene, which may be a read error. The gene calls are TRBV7-7 and TRBJ2-5, with D perhaps TRBD1 or TRBD2 (5 bases each). The CDR3 loop spans 13 amino acids. Germline V gives CDR1 SSHAT, CDR2 FNYEAQ (reference sequence). The CDR3 DNA sequence: TGTGCTAGCAGCCGGGACCGGCGGGAGACCCAGTACTTC. This codes for CASSRDRRETQYF.

The count of this clone is one. The chain recombines TRBV5-4 with TRBJ2-5; D is perhaps TRBD1 (5 bases). From germline, CDR1 is SGHNT and CDR2 YYREEE (reference sequence). Between the trimmed V and J ends, which lost 5 bases and 5 bases, there was a span of 22 bases. There are 16 residues in the CDR3. The CDR3 bases are TGTGCCAGCAGTACGCGACTGGGAACAGGCTGGGAGACCCAGTACTTC. As protein: CASSTRLGTGWETQYF.

The rearrangement links TRBV10-1 to TRBJ2-1, with D tentatively TRBD1 (6 bases). Germline V gene sequence: CDR1 WNHNN, CDR2 SYGVQD (reference sequence). The CDR3 has 15 residues. Trimming took off 3 bases at V and 9 bases at J, with 18 bases between the two ends. The CDR3 nucleotides read TGCGCCAGCAGTGATCGGGTTTGGGACAAGGGTGAGCAGTTCTTC. This translates into CASSDRVWDKGEQFF.

The chain carries TRBV30 and TRBJ2-5; 7 bases are shared with TRBD2. The trim removed 2 bases at V and 5 bases at J, leaving 2 bases unmatched. The CDR3 contains 12 residues. Germline CDR1 is GTSNPN and CDR2 is SVGIG (reference sequence). The CDR3 region has the DNA TGTGCCTGGAGTCGGGGGGACGAGACCCAGTACTTC. Translation gives CAWSRGDETQYF.

The chain uses TRBV4-3 and TRBJ2-1, with D perhaps matching TRBD2 (6 bases). CDR3 size: 16 residues. Trimming removed 1 base at V and 8 bases at J, with 18 bases between. CDR1 is LGHNA and CDR2 is YSLEER in the germline V gene. CDR3 loop: CASSQVSGTRVDEQFF. CDR3 nucleotide sequence: TGCGCCAGCAGCCAAGTTAGTGGGACTCGGGTGGATGAGCAGTTCTTC.

The V call is TRBV28, the J call TRBJ2-5; possibly TRBD2 for D (6 bases). The CDR3 consists of 14 residues. CDR1 is MDHEN, CDR2 SYDVKM, per germline. V was cut by 1 base and J by 4 bases, with 10 bases left in between. In DNA form, the CDR3 reads TGTGCCAGCAGTTTATACGGGGGACGAGAGACCCAGTACTTC. As protein: CASSLYGGRETQYF.

V is TRBV7-2 and J is TRBJ2-2; no reliable D call. Trimming cost V 2 bases and J 0 bases, with 7 bases left between them. The CDR3 sequence is 15 residues long. Per the germline V gene, CDR1 is SGHTA and CDR2 is FQGNSA. The CDR3, as DNA: TGTGCCAGCAGCTTACGGGCGACGAACACCGGGGAGCTGTTTTTT. Translating it yields CASSLRATNTGELFF.

The chain joins TRBV7-2 to TRBJ1-1; D is unclear. The length of the CDR3 is 13 residues. Germline V gene data show CDR1 as SGHTA and CDR2 as FQGNSA. Trimming took off 2 bases at V and 1 base at J, with 5 bases between the two ends. The CDR3 sequence is CASSLYRNTEAFF. The CDR3 bases are TGTGCCAGCAGCTTATACCGGAACACTGAAGCTTTCTTT.

This chain joins TRBV5-4 and TRBJ1-6; D is unresolved. The germline V and J ends were trimmed by 3 bases and 9 bases, with 10 bases remaining between them. The CDR3 totals 13 residues. Germline V gene sequence: CDR1 SGHNT, CDR2 YYREEE (reference sequence). The CDR3 reads CASSSRDFSPLHF. The DNA for the CDR3 is TGTGCCAGCAGCTCGCGTGACTTTTCACCCCTCCACTTT. The whole variable domain, remainder taken from reference TRBV5-4 and TRBJ1-6, is ETGVTQSPTHLIKTRGQQVTLRCSSQSGHNTVSWYQQALGQGPQFIFQYYREEENGRGNFPPRFSGLQFPNYSSELNVNALELDDSALYLCASSSRDFSPLHFGNGTRLTVT.

V is TRBV5-1 and J is TRBJ1-4; 7 nucleotides match TRBD1. V gave up 4 bases and J gave up 5 bases; unmatched junction bases: 5. The CDR3 is 14 amino acids. CDR1 and CDR2 from the germline V gene are SGHRS and YFSETQ. The CDR3 bases are TGCGCCAGCAGCCCAGGGACAGTGAATGAAAAACTGTTTTTT. Translating gives CASSPGTVNEKLFF.

The chain employs TRBV2 and TRBJ1-6; perhaps TRBD1 as D (5 bases). Germline assignment: CDR1 SNHLY and CDR2 FYNNEI. The CDR3 is 16 residues long. V lost 3 bases and J lost 6, with 15 bases in between. The CDR3 DNA sequence: TGTGCCAGCAGTGAGAGGGCGACAGCCCTTAATTCACCCCTCCACTTT. Amino acid sequence: CASSERATALNSPLHF.

CDR3 nucleotide sequence: TGCAGCGCCCTTCTGGGGGCCGCCGAGCAGTACTTC. Translated, it gives CSALLGAAEQYF. The rearrangement links TRBV29-1 to TRBJ2-7, with D possibly being TRBD1 (6 bases). This CDR3 contains 12 residues. Per germline, CDR1 SQVTM and CDR2 ANQGSEA. Trimming cost V 7 bases and J 6 bases, with 16 bases left between them.

This chain uses TRBV6-4 with TRBJ2-4; D not resolved. The CDR3 sequence is 13 residues long. Deletions cut 2 bases from V and 0 bases from J, with 2 bases between. Germline V gene sequence: CDR1 MRHNA, CDR2 SNTAGT. CDR3 amino acids: CASSDTAKNIQYF. As DNA, the CDR3 is TGTGCCAGCAGTGACACAGCCAAAAACATTCAGTACTTC.